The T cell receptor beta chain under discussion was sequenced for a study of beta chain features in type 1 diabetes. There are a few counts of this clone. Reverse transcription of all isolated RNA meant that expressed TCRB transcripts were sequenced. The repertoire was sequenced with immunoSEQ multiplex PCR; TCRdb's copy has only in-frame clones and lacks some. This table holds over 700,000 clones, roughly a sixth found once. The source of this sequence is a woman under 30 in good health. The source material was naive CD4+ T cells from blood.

CDR3 DNA: TGTGCCAGCAGCAAGCCGGACAGGCACGGAAACACCATATATTTT. Protein: CASSKPDRHGNTIYF. The V and J genes are TRBV28 and TRBJ1-3; 7 positions agree with TRBD1. The CDR3 loop spans 15 amino acids. From germline, CDR1 is MDHEN and CDR2 SYDVKM. J lost 4 bases, V lost 6 bases, and 9 bases had no gene match.